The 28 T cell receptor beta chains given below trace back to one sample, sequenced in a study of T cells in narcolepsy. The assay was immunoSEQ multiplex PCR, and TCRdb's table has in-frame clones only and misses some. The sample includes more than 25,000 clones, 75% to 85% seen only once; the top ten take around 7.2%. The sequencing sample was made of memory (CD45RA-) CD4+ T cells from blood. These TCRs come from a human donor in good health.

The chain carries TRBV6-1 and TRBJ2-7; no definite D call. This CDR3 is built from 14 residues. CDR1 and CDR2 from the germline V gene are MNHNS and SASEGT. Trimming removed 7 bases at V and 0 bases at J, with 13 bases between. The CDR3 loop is CASNLLGFSYEQYF. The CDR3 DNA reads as TGTGCCAGCAATCTGCTGGGGTTCTCCTACGAGCAGTACTTC.

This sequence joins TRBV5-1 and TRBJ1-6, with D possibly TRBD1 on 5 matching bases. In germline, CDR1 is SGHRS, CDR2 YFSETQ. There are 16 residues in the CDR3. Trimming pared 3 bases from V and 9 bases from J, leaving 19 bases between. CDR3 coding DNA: TGCGCCAGCAGCTCCCCGGGACTCGGCGGAGCTTCACCCCTCCACTTT. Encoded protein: CASSSPGLGGASPLHF.

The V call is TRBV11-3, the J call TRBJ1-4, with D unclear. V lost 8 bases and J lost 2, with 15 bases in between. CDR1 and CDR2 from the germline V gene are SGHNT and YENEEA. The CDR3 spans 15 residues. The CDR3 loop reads CASFRPGPTNEKLFF. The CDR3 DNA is TGTGCCAGCTTCCGTCCCGGGCCTACTAATGAAAAACTGTTTTTT.

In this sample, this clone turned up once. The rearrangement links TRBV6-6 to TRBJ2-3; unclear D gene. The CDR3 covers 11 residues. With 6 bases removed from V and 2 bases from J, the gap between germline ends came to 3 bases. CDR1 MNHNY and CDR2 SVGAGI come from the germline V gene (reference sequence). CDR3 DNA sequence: TGTGCCAGCAGCCCCACAGATACGCAGTATTTT. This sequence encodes CASSPTDTQYF.

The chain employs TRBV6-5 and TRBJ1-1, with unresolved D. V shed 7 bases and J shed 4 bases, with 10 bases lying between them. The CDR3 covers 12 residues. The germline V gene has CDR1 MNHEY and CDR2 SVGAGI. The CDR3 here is CASIEGSTEAFF. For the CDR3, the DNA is TGTGCCAGCATTGAAGGATCCACTGAAGCTTTCTTT.

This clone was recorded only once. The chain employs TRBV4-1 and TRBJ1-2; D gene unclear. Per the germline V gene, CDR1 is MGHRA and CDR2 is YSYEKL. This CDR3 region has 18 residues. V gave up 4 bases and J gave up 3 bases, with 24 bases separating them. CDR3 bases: TGCGCCAGCAGCCCACCACCAGGACGCCTACTACCCCACTATGGCTACACCTTC. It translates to CASSPPPGRLLPHYGYTF.

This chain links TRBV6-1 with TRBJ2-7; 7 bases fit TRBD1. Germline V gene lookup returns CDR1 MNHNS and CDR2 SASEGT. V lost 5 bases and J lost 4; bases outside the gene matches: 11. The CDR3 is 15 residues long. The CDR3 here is CASSRITGERYEQYF. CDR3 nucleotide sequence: TGTGCCAGCAGTCGAATTACAGGGGAGAGGTACGAGCAGTACTTC.

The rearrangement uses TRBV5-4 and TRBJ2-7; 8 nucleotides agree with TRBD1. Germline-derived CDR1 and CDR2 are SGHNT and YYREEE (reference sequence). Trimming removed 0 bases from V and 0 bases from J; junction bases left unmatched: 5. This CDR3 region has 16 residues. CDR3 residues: CASSLGGTGGSYEQYF. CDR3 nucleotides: TGTGCCAGCAGCTTGGGCGGGACAGGTGGCTCCTACGAGCAGTACTTC.

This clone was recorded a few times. CDR3: CASSLDPGAYEQYF. The CDR3 nucleotides are TGTGCCAGCAGCTTAGATCCGGGGGCCTACGAGCAGTACTTC. The chain joins TRBV7-8 to TRBJ2-7, with D maybe TRBD2 (6 bases). Trimming pared 1 base from V and 2 bases from J, leaving 9 bases between. The CDR3 spans 14 residues. Germline V gene data show CDR1 as SGHVS and CDR2 as FQNEAQ. Using reference TRBV7-8 and TRBJ2-7 for the parts outside the CDR3, the full variable domain is GAGVSQSPRYKVAKRGQDVALRCDPISGHVSLFWYQQALGQGPEFLTYFQNEAQLDKSGLPSDRFFAERPEGSVSTLKIQRTQQEDSAVYLCASSLDPGAYEQYFGPGTRLTVT.

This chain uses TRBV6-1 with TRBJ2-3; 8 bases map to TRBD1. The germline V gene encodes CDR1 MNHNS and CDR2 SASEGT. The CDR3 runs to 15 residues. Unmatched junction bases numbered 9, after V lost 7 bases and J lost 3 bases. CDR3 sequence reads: CASTVRTGRTDTQYF. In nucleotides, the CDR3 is TGTGCCAGCACCGTACGGACAGGGCGGACAGATACGCAGTATTTT.

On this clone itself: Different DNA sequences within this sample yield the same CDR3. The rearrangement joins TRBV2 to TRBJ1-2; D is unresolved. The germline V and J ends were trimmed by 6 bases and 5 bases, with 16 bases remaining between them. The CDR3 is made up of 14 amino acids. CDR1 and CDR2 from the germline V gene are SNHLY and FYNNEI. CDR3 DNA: TGTGCCAGCAGCGTCACGGACGGAGGGTATGGCTACACCTTC. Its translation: CASSVTDGGYGYTF.

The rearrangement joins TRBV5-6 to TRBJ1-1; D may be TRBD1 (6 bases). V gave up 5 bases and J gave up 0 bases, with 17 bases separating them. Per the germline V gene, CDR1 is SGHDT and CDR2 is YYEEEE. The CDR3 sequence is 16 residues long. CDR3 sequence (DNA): TGTGCCAGCAGGCCACCGGGACCAGGGGTGAACACTGAAGCTTTCTTT. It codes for CASRPPGPGVNTEAFF.

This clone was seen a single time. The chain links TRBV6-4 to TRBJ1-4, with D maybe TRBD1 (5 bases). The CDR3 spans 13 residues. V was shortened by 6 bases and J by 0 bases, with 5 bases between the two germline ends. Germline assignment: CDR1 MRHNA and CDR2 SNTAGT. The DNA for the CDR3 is TGTGCCAGCAGGGGGCCAACTAATGAAAAACTGTTTTTT. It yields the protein CASRGPTNEKLFF.

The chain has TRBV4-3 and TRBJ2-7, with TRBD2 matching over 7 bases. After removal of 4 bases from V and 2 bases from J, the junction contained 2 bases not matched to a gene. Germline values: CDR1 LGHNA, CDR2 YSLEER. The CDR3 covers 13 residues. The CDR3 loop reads CASSRGLAYEQYF. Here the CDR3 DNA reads TGCGCCAGCAGCCGTGGACTAGCCTACGAGCAGTACTTC.

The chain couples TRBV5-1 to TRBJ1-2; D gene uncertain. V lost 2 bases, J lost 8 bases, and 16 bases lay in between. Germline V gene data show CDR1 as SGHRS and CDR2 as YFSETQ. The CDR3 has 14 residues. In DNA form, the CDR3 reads TGCGCCAGCAGCTTATACGGTGGCAAAACGGGCTACACCTTC. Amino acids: CASSLYGGKTGYTF.

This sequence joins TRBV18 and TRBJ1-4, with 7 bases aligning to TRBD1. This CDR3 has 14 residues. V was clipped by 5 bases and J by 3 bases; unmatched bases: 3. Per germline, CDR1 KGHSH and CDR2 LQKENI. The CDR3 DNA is TGTGCCAGCTCATGGACAGGAGCTAATGAAAAACTGTTTTTT. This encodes CASSWTGANEKLFF.

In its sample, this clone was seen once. CDR3 sequence: CASSQGFGGGQPQHF. The DNA for the CDR3 is TGCGCCAGCAGCCAAGGCTTCGGGGGAGGCCAGCCCCAGCATTTT. The chain combines TRBV4-1 with TRBJ1-5; D possibly corresponds to TRBD1 (5 bases). The CDR3 totals 15 residues. V lost 1 base to trimming and J lost 7 bases, with 14 bases between them. Germline V gene sequence: CDR1 MGHRA, CDR2 YSYEKL.

DNA of the CDR3: TGTGCCAGCAGCCCCCCCCTCGGTTTTGGGATTAGCTCCTACGAGCAGTACTTC. It specifies CASSPPLGFGISSYEQYF. The chain carries TRBV14 and TRBJ2-7; D uncertain. This CDR3 spans 18 amino acids. Germline V lookup: CDR1 SGHDN, CDR2 FVKESK. V dropped 4 bases and J dropped 0 bases, with 22 bases sitting between them.

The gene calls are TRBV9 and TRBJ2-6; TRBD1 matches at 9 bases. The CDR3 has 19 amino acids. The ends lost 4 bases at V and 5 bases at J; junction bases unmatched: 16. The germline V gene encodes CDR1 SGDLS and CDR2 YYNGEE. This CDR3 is CASSPPDRGPLSRANVLTF. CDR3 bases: TGTGCCAGCAGCCCACCGGACAGGGGACCCTTAAGTAGGGCCAACGTCCTGACTTTC.

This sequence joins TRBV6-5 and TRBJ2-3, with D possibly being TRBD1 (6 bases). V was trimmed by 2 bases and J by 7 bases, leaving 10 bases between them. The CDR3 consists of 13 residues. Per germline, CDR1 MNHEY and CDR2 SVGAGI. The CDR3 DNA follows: TGTGCCAGCAGTTACCCAGGGACAAATACGCAGTATTTT. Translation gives CASSYPGTNTQYF.

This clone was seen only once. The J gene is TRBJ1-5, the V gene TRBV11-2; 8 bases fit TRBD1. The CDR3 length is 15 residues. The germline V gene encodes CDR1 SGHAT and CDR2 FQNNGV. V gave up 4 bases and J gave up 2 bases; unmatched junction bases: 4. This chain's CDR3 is CASSSLQGGNQPQHF. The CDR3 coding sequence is TGTGCCAGCAGCTCACTACAGGGGGGCAATCAGCCCCAGCATTTT.

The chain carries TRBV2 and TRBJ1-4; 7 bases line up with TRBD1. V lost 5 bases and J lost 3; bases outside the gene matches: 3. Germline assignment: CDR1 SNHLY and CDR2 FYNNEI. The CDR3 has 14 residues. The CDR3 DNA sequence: TGTGCCAGCAGTAGACAGGGACCTAATGAAAAACTGTTTTTT. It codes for CASSRQGPNEKLFF.

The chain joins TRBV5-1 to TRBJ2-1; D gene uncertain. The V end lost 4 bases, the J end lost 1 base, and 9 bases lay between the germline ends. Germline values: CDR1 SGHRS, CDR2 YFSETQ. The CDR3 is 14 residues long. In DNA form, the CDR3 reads TGCGCCAGCAGCGCACTCTCGTCCTACAATGAGCAGTTCTTC. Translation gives CASSALSSYNEQFF.

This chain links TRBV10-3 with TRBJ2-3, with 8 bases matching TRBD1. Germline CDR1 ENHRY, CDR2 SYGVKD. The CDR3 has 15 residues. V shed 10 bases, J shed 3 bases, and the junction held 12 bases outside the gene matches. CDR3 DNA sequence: TGTGCCACCTCACGGCAACAGGGGGAAACAGATACGCAGTATTTT. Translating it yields CATSRQQGETDTQYF.

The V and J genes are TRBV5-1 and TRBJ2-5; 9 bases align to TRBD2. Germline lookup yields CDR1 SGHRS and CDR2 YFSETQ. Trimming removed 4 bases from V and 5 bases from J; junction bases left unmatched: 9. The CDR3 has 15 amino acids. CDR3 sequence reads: CASSHRGGAWETQYF. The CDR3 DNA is TGCGCCAGCAGCCACCGCGGGGGGGCTTGGGAGACCCAGTACTTC.

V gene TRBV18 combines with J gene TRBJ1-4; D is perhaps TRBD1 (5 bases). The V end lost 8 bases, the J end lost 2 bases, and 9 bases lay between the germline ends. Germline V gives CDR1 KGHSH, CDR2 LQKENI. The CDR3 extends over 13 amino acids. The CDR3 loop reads CASGRDTNEKLFF. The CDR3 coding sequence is TGTGCCAGCGGCCGGGACACTAATGAAAAACTGTTTTTT.

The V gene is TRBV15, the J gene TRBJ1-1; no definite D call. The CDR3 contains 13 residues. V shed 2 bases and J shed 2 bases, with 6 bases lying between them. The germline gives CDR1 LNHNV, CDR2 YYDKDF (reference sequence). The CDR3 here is CATSRPLNTEAFF. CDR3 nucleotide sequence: TGTGCCACCAGCAGACCTCTTAACACTGAAGCTTTCTTT.

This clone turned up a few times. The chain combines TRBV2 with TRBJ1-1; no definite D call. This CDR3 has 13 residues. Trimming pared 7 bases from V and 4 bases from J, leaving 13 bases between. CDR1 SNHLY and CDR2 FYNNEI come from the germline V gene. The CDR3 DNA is TGTGCCAGCAACCCCGAGGTTAGCACTGAAGCTTTCTTT. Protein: CASNPEVSTEAFF.